Following are 12 T cell receptor beta chains from one sample sequenced in a study of blood T cells in healthy people across ages (dated by TCRdb to the mid-2010s). The method was 5' RACE. Sequencing relied on an Illumina HiSeq 2500. A second roughly 6 to 12 cycle PCR used a sample-barcoded 5' primer and a J-beta primer mix. The public reads were reprocessed in TCRdb via fastp at Q25 and MiXCR, keeping in-frame beta chains. CDR3 protein sequences are deduplicated, and each keeps its most common genes and DNA. The sample table contains some 1.5 million distinct CDR3 sequences; only one count was recorded for roughly 43% of them. Less than 5% of the sample goes to the ten largest clones. Sequenced input: blood. These receptors were obtained from a woman between 18 and 30 years old in good health.

V is TRBV7-2 and J is TRBJ2-7, with TRBD2 matching over 13 bases. Germline V gene sequence: CDR1 SGHTA, CDR2 FQGNSA. V trimming: 3 bases; J trimming: 6 bases; junction bases outside the gene matches: 2. CDR3 size: 14 residues. CDR3 residues: CASSFGLAGVEQYF. In nucleotides, the CDR3 is TGTGCCAGCAGCTTCGGACTAGCGGGAGTCGAGCAGTACTTC. Combining the CDR3 with reference TRBV7-2 and TRBJ2-7 gives the whole variable domain GAGVSQSPSNKVTEKGKDVELRCDPISGHTALYWYRQSLGQGLEFLIYFQGNSAPDKSGLPSDRFSAERTGGSVSTLTIQRTQQEDSAVYLCASSFGLAGVEQYFGPGTRLTVT.

There are a few counts of this clonotype. This rearrangement joins TRBV6-5 to TRBJ2-4, with TRBD1 matching 11 bases. The J call is in doubt because the DNA end fits TRBJ2-7 better. Germline V gene sequence: CDR1 MNHEY, CDR2 SVGAGI. The length of the CDR3 is 16 residues. Here the CDR3 DNA reads TGTGCCAGCAGTTACGCCCGGACAGGGGGCCCCTACGAGCAGTACTTC. It codes for CASSYARTGGPYEQYF.

V is TRBV7-2 and J is TRBJ1-1, with D uncertain. This CDR3 has 13 residues. The V and J ends lost 6 bases and 4 bases respectively, with 12 bases between them. From germline, CDR1 is SGHTA and CDR2 FQGNSA. CDR3 region: CASSRARLTEAFF. CDR3 bases: TGTGCCAGCAGTCGTGCGCGGCTCACTGAAGCTTTCTTT.

The chain couples TRBV7-2 to TRBJ2-7; perhaps D is TRBD1 or TRBD2 (5 bases each). Trimming took 3 bases from V and 2 from J, leaving 17 bases between them. In germline, CDR1 is SGHTA, CDR2 FQGNSA. This CDR3 comprises 16 residues. Here the CDR3 reads CASSFAGSGSPYEQYF. Written as DNA, the CDR3 is TGTGCCAGCAGCTTTGCGGGTTCAGGGTCCCCCTACGAGCAGTACTTC.

About this clonotype: An end of the junction does not agree with germline; a read error may underlie this. V is TRBV6-5 and J is TRBJ2-1; TRBD2 matches 8 bases. CDR3 size: 15 residues. CDR1 MNHEY and CDR2 SVGAGI come from the germline V gene. CDR3 coding DNA: TGTGCCGGCAGCATCAGCGGGAGTGGCTACAATGAGCAGTTCTTC. Translated: CAGSISGSGYNEQFF.

The chain is built from TRBV4-3 and TRBJ1-1; a possible D gene is TRBD1 (5 bases). The CDR3 has 18 amino acids. The V gene's germline CDR1 is LGHNA and CDR2 YSLEER. Trimming shortened V by 0 bases and J by 0 bases, and 17 bases separated the two germline ends. CDR3 region: CASSQEGEWGSMNTEAFF. In nucleotides, the CDR3 is TGCGCCAGCAGCCAAGAAGGAGAGTGGGGGAGCATGAACACTGAAGCTTTCTTT.

The gene calls are TRBV4-1 and TRBJ2-2, with 9 bases that match TRBD1. Germline assignment: CDR1 MGHRA and CDR2 YSYEKL. J gave up 7 bases and V 1 base, and 4 bases lay outside the gene matches. CDR3 length equals 15 residues. The CDR3: CASSQVQGAVGELFF. CDR3 DNA: TGCGCCAGCAGCCAAGTACAGGGGGCCGTCGGGGAGCTGTTTTTT.

The genes are TRBV14 and TRBJ1-5; possibly TRBD1 for D (5 bases). V dropped 4 bases and J dropped 10 bases, with 14 bases sitting between them. The length of the CDR3 is 13 residues. Germline CDR1 SGHDN, CDR2 FVKESK. CDR3 nucleotide sequence: TGTGCCAGCAGCCTACGGGCGGGACTTCCCCAGCATTTT. Translation: CASSLRAGLPQHF.

The rearrangement links TRBV7-8 to TRBJ1-4; D ambiguous. The CDR3 has 12 amino acids. Germline CDR1 reads SGHVS; CDR2 reads FQNEAQ. Trimming removed 4 bases at V and 9 bases at J, with 9 bases between. The CDR3 region is CASSSYGKKLFF. The CDR3, as DNA: TGTGCCAGCAGCTCATACGGGAAAAAACTGTTTTTT.

As for this clonotype: A junction end diverges from the germline sequence, so it may reflect a read error. This chain uses TRBV29-1 with TRBJ2-7, with TRBD2 as a possible D gene (7 bases). The CDR3 length is 13 residues. Germline V CDR1 and CDR2: SQVTM, ANQGSEA. The CDR3 region has the DNA TGCAGTGTTGGGGGGGGCCCCTACAACGAGCAGTACTTC. Translating gives CSVGGGPYNEQYF.

This clonotype was detected a few times. The chain employs TRBV12-3 or TRBV12-4 and TRBJ2-5; D gene uncertain. The CDR3 has 14 amino acids. V dropped 5 bases and J dropped 1 base, with 11 bases sitting between them. The CDR3 DNA follows: TGTGCCAGCAGTGGACGTTTGGCCCAAGAGACCCAGTACTTC. Its protein product is CASSGRLAQETQYF.

The table lists this clonotype with a few counts. This chain links TRBV28 with TRBJ1-2; no clear D. This CDR3 has 17 residues. Per the germline V gene, CDR1 is MDHEN and CDR2 is SYDVKM. The ends were cut back, 5 bases at V and 3 bases at J, with 22 bases in the middle. CDR3 in DNA: TGTGCCAGCAGTAAAGGGCCAAGGACCACAGCGGACTATGGCTACACCTTC. Translated: CASSKGPRTTADYGYTF.